The 10 T cell receptor beta chains below come from one sample, sequenced in a study of T cell responses to AZD1222 COVID-19 vaccine. Only in-frame clones appear in the TCRdb table, and some are missing; sequencing was by immunoSEQ multiplex PCR. The sample includes 95,000 to 150,000 clones, roughly nine tenths seen only once; the top ten take roughly 7.8%. Sequencing was performed on peripheral blood, taken on day 0 of AZD1222 vaccination. The receptors were sampled from an adult in good health.

The V call is TRBV5-5, the J call TRBJ2-7, with 7 bases aligning to TRBD1. Trimming removed 1 base from V and 3 bases from J; junction bases left unmatched: 1. Germline CDR1 reads SGHKS; CDR2 reads YYEKEE (reference sequence). This CDR3 contains 13 residues. CDR3 protein: CASSLNRGYEQYF. CDR3 coding DNA: TGTGCCAGCAGCTTGAACAGGGGCTACGAGCAGTACTTC.

The CDR3 loop reads CASSPPGQGTEAFF. In DNA form, the CDR3 reads TGTGCCAGCAGCCCACCGGGACAGGGCACTGAAGCTTTCTTT. This chain joins TRBV6-1 and TRBJ1-1, with 9 bases that match TRBD1. The ends lost 6 bases at V and 4 bases at J; junction bases unmatched: 6. Germline lookup yields CDR1 MNHNS and CDR2 SASEGT. The CDR3 is made up of 14 amino acids.

This clone was observed a single time. The chain carries TRBV27 and TRBJ2-5; possible D gene TRBD1, 6 bases. The CDR3 extends over 17 amino acids. V was pared by 7 bases and J by 5 bases, with 26 bases between. Germline V gene lookup returns CDR1 MNHEY and CDR2 SMNVEV (reference sequence). Here the CDR3 DNA reads TGTGCCAGCATTAAAGGGACCCCACAACAGGGTCGCGAGACCCAGTACTTC. Translation gives CASIKGTPQQGRETQYF.

The chain couples TRBV25-1 to TRBJ1-1, with D maybe TRBD1 (6 bases). The CDR3 sequence is 15 residues long. Germline-derived CDR1 and CDR2 are MGHDK and SYGVNS. V was pared by 8 bases and J by 3 bases, with 19 bases between. The chain's CDR3 is CASGRGGFRDTEAFF. The DNA for the CDR3 is TGTGCCAGCGGGAGGGGGGGATTCCGAGACACTGAAGCTTTCTTT.

The chain joins TRBV7-2 to TRBJ1-2; D gene ambiguous. CDR1 and CDR2 (germline): SGHTA, FQGNSA. The CDR3 sequence is 14 residues long. With 1 base removed from V and 7 bases from J, the gap between germline ends came to 13 bases. The CDR3 spells CASSLGAGLGGYTF. Here the CDR3 DNA reads TGTGCCAGCAGCTTAGGGGCGGGGTTAGGTGGCTACACCTTC.

A single count supports this clone. The V and J genes are TRBV6-1 and TRBJ1-1, with D maybe TRBD1 (6 bases). Between the trimmed V and J ends, which lost 3 bases and 4 bases, there was a span of 9 bases. CDR3 size: 13 residues. Germline V gene sequence: CDR1 MNHNS, CDR2 SASEGT. The CDR3 DNA reads TGTGCCAGCAGTGACAGGGGACTCACTGAAGCTTTCTTT. Protein sequence: CASSDRGLTEAFF.

The J gene is TRBJ1-3, the V gene TRBV11-2; the D is unclear. This CDR3 has 15 amino acids. The ends were cut back, 8 bases at V and 0 bases at J, with 14 bases in the middle. Germline V gene lookup returns CDR1 SGHAT and CDR2 FQNNGV. CDR3 nucleotide sequence: TGTGCCAGCTCCCCCTCTGGGATCTCTGGAAACACCATATATTTT. Amino acids: CASSPSGISGNTIYF.

The chain has TRBV18 and TRBJ2-7, with TRBD1 matching 8 bases. The CDR3 runs to 15 residues. The V gene's germline CDR1 is KGHSH and CDR2 LQKENI. V gave up 1 base and J gave up 6 bases; unmatched junction bases: 8. The chain's CDR3 is CASSPRGRGPSEQYF. As DNA, the CDR3 is TGTGCCAGCTCACCACGGGGCAGGGGGCCCTCCGAGCAGTACTTC.

This chain uses TRBV28 with TRBJ1-5; 9 bases agree with TRBD1. This CDR3 is built from 17 residues. V dropped 6 bases and J dropped 2; count of bases not matched to a gene: 11. Germline V lookup: CDR1 MDHEN, CDR2 SYDVKM. CDR3 bases: TGTGCCAGCAGGGACAGGGGTGCAAGTATCGGCAATCAGCCCCAGCATTTT. Translation: CASRDRGASIGNQPQHF.

The gene calls are TRBV19 and TRBJ2-1, with 12 bases fitting TRBD2. Trimming cost V 4 bases and J 7 bases; bases outside gene matches: 11. The CDR3 totals 17 residues. Per the germline V gene, CDR1 is LNHDA and CDR2 is SQIVND (reference sequence). The CDR3 DNA follows: TGTGCCAGTAGTAAGAGTCTAGCGGGAGGGGCTGGAAATGAGCAGTTCTTC. Protein product: CASSKSLAGGAGNEQFF.